These T cell receptor beta chains were read from a single sample in a study of T cells in narcolepsy. Sequencing used immunoSEQ multiplex PCR; TCRdb keeps in-frame clones, though not all of them. The data contain about 41,000 clones, approximately 89% of them seen just once; the ten biggest clones take up roughly 1.2%. Material for sequencing was CD45RA- memory CD4+ T cells from PBMCs. The source is a human donor with narcolepsy. CDR3s include the opening cysteine and the closing phenylalanine or tryptophan. D genes are given only for firm matches. Expanded clones get a size class; other rows say once, few or many, or leave the size out.

cdr3_aa	cdr3_nt	d_call	cdr3_length	v_call	clone_size	j_call
CASSSPTGVEGEQYF	TGTGCCAGCAGCTCTCCCACGGGAGTGGAGGGCGAGCAGTACTTC	-	15	TRBV7-6	-	TRBJ2-7
CASSEGWFTGELFF	TGTGCCAGCAGTGAAGGGTGGTTTACCGGGGAGCTGTTTTTT	-	14	TRBV6-1	-	TRBJ2-2
CASMGYLAKNIQYF	TGTGCCAGCATGGGATACCTAGCCAAAAACATTCAGTACTTC	-	14	TRBV6-6	-	TRBJ2-4
CASSPSGGATLYEQYF	TGTGCCAGCTCACCTAGCGGGGGAGCTACATTATACGAGCAGTACTTC	TRBD2	16	TRBV18	-	TRBJ2-7
CASSIGGQGVGTQYF	TGTGCCAGTAGTATTGGGGGACAGGGGGTGGGGACCCAGTACTTC	TRBD1	15	TRBV19	-	TRBJ2-5
CASSLEGQGNQPQHF	TGCGCCAGCAGCTTGGAGGGACAGGGAAATCAGCCCCAGCATTTT	TRBD1	15	TRBV5-1	-	TRBJ1-5
CASSPQGGTQETQYF	TGTGCCAGCTCACCACAGGGGGGGACCCAAGAGACCCAGTACTTC	-	15	TRBV18	-	TRBJ2-5
CAINLGQGQPQHF	TGTGCCATCAACCTCGGACAAGGACAGCCCCAGCATTTT	-	13	TRBV10-3	-	TRBJ1-5
CASSLTALETQYF	TGTGCCAGCAGTTTAACAGCTTTAGAGACCCAGTACTTC	-	13	TRBV28	once	TRBJ2-5
CAWSVGVVAYEQYF	TGTGCCTGGAGTGTTGGCGTAGTAGCATACGAGCAGTACTTC	-	14	TRBV30	-	TRBJ2-7
CASSLGQGALNTEAFF	TGTGCCAGCAGCTTAGGGCAGGGGGCCTTGAACACTGAAGCTTTCTTT	TRBD1	16	TRBV7-2	-	TRBJ1-1
CATSNLGSSGNIEQYF	TGTGCCACCAGCAATCTTGGATCTAGCGGGAACATCGAGCAGTACTTC	TRBD2	16	TRBV15	-	TRBJ2-7
CASSLDRDQPQHF	TGTGCCAGCAGCTTAGATAGGGACCAGCCCCAGCATTTT	-	13	TRBV11-3	-	TRBJ1-5
CASSQLGGELFF	TGTGCCAGCAGCCAACTGGGAGGGGAGCTGTTTTTT	-	12	TRBV14	-	TRBJ2-2
CASRLTYSNQPQHF	TGTGCCAGCAGGCTGACCTATAGCAATCAGCCCCAGCATTTT	-	14	TRBV6-6	-	TRBJ1-5
CASSFGRTSGDTGELFF	TGCGCCAGCAGCTTCGGCAGGACTAGCGGAGACACCGGGGAGCTGTTTTTT	TRBD2	17	TRBV5-1	-	TRBJ2-2
CASSSRGNSPLHF	TGTGCCAGCAGTTCCAGGGGGAATTCACCCCTCCACTTT	TRBD1	13	TRBV6-1	-	TRBJ1-6
CASGLTGGGGQPQHF	TGTGCTAGTGGTTTGACCGGGGGCGGAGGTCAGCCCCAGCATTTT	-	15	TRBV12-5	-	TRBJ1-5
CAISESTQGAFGNEQFF	TGTGCCATCAGTGAGTCGACGCAGGGGGCTTTTGGCAATGAGCAGTTCTTC	TRBD1	17	TRBV10-3	-	TRBJ2-1
CASSGRAPETQYF	TGTGCCAGCAGCGGGAGGGCCCCTGAGACCCAGTACTTC	TRBD2	13	TRBV5-8	-	TRBJ2-5
CASSQRAAVLYEQYF	TGTGCCAGCAGCCAACGGGCAGCGGTCCTCTACGAGCAGTACTTC	-	15	TRBV4-2	-	TRBJ2-7
CASSEGTSGRSDTQYF	TGTGCCAGCAGTGAAGGGACTAGCGGGAGATCAGATACGCAGTATTTT	TRBD2	16	TRBV6-1	-	TRBJ2-3
CASSQYLGQLYGYTF	TGCGCCAGCAGTCAATACCTGGGACAGCTCTATGGCTACACCTTC	TRBD1	15	TRBV23-1	-	TRBJ1-2
CASSVGWRRSGANVLTF	TGTGCCAGCAGCGTAGGTTGGCGACGCTCTGGGGCCAACGTCCTGACTTTC	-	17	TRBV9	-	TRBJ2-6
CASSVGEGIKETQYF	TGTGCCAGCAGCGTAGGAGAAGGGATAAAAGAGACCCAGTACTTC	-	15	TRBV9	-	TRBJ2-5
CASSRRTSGRTDTQYF	TGTGCCAGCAGTCGTCGGACTAGCGGGAGAACAGATACGCAGTATTTT	TRBD2	16	TRBV27	-	TRBJ2-3
CASSISLGQGAGELFF	TGTGCCAGTAGTATTTCTTTGGGACAGGGGGCCGGGGAGCTGTTTTTT	TRBD1	16	TRBV19	-	TRBJ2-2
CAWSSGTSYEQFF	TGTGCCTGGAGTTCCGGGACTAGCTATGAGCAGTTCTTC	TRBD2	13	TRBV30	-	TRBJ2-1
CASSATGANEKLFF	TGTGCCAGCAGCGCGACAGGAGCTAATGAAAAACTGTTTTTT	-	14	TRBV9	-	TRBJ1-4
CASIGLVDNEQFF	TGTGCCAGTATTGGGCTAGTGGATAATGAGCAGTTCTTC	-	13	TRBV19	-	TRBJ2-1
CASSPRGGRTGELFF	TGTGCCAGCAGCCCCAGGGGGGGGCGCACCGGGGAGCTGTTTTTT	-	15	TRBV5-4	-	TRBJ2-2
CASRPPGLAGGQKPTNTGELFF	TGTGCAAGTCGCCCACCCGGACTAGCGGGGGGCCAAAAACCGACGAACACCGGGGAGCTGTTTTTT	-	22	TRBV12-2	-	TRBJ2-2
CASSGRGNSPLHF	TGTGCCAGCAGTGGACGGGGAAATTCACCCCTCCACTTT	-	13	TRBV6-5	-	TRBJ1-6
CASSDTGTANEKLFF	TGTGCCAGCAGTGACACCGGGACGGCCAATGAAAAACTGTTTTTT	-	15	TRBV7-6	-	TRBJ1-4
CASSSQTSGGANEQFF	TGTGCCAGCAGCTCCCAGACTAGCGGGGGGGCAAATGAGCAGTTCTTC	TRBD2	16	TRBV7-9	-	TRBJ2-1
CASSLVTGELFF	TGTGCCAGCAGCTTAGTCACCGGGGAGCTGTTTTTT	-	12	TRBV11-3	-	TRBJ2-2
CASSFGRYGGGAYNEQFF	TGTGCCAGCAGCTTCGGCAGATATGGCGGGGGGGCTTACAATGAGCAGTTCTTC	TRBD2	18	TRBV7-6	-	TRBJ2-1
CASSLVGWADQAFF	TGTGCCAGCAGCTTAGTGGGGTGGGCAGACCAAGCTTTCTTT	-	14	TRBV7-8	once	TRBJ1-1
CASSFGTSAKGAYEQYF	TGTGCCAGCAGCTTTGGGACTAGCGCAAAAGGAGCCTACGAGCAGTACTTC	TRBD2	17	TRBV7-2	once	TRBJ2-7
CASTGDYEQYF	TGTGCCAGCACCGGGGACTACGAGCAGTACTTC	-	11	TRBV2	once	TRBJ2-7
CASSFGPVTGELFF	TGTGCCAGCAGCTTTGGGCCGGTCACCGGGGAGCTGTTTTTT	-	14	TRBV5-8	-	TRBJ2-2
CASSRGPLQAGGYTF	TGTGCCAGCAGTCGGGGACCGCTACAGGCAGGAGGCTACACCTTC	-	15	TRBV6-5	-	TRBJ1-2